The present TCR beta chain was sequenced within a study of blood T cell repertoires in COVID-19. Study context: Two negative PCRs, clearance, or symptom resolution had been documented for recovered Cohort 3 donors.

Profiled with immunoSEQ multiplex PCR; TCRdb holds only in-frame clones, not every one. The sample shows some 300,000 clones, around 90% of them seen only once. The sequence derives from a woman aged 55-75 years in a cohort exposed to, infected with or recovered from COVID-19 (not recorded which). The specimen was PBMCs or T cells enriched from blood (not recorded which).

The CDR3 region is CASSGGVRRTGELFF. CDR3 in DNA: TGTGCCAGCAGTGGAGGGGTCCGACGCACCGGGGAGCTGTTTTTT. This chain joins TRBV28 and TRBJ2-2, with D possibly being TRBD2 (6 bases). Looked up from germline, CDR1 is MDHEN and CDR2 is SYDVKM. V was cut by 5 bases and J by 4 bases, with 14 bases left in between. The CDR3 totals 15 residues.